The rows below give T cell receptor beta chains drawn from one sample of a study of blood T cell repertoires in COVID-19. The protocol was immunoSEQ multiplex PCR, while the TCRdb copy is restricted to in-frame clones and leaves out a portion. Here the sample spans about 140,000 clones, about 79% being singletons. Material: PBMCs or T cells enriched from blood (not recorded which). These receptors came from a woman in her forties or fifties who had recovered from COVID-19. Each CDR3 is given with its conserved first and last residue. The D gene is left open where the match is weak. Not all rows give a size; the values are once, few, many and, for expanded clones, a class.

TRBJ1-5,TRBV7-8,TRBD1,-,TGTGCCAGCAGCTACCGGGACAGCGTCTGGGGCAATCAGCCCCAGCATTTT,CASSYRDSVWGNQPQHF
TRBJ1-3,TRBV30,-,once,TGTGCCTGGACGTACAGGGTTGGAAACACCATATATTTT,CAWTYRVGNTIYF
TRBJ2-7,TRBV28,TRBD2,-,TGTGCCAGCAGCCAGGCCCTGGGGTCTAGCGGGTACGAGCAGTACTTC,CASSQALGSSGYEQYF
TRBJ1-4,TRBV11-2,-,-,TGTGCCAGCAGCCCGGGAGAAGAAAAACTGTTTTTT,CASSPGEEKLFF
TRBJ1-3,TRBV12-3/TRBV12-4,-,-,TGTGCCAGCAGCCCGTTAGACACCATATATTTT,CASSPLDTIYF
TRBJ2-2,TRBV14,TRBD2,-,TGTGCCAGCAGCCAAAGATTTGGACTAGCGGGAGGAGGGAACGGGGAGCTGTTTTTT,CASSQRFGLAGGGNGELFF
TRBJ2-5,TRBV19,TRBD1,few,TGTGCCAGTAGTCCACGGACAGGGTGGGCAGAGACCCAGTACTTC,CASSPRTGWAETQYF
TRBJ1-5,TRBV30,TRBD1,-,TGTGCCTGGAGTGTAGGACAGGGGGCGAGCAATCAGCCCCAGCATTTT,CAWSVGQGASNQPQHF
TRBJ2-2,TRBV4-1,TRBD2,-,TGCGCCAGCAGCCAAGTGGGGGGAGGACTAGCGGGACGGTACGGGGAGCTGTTTTTT,CASSQVGGGLAGRYGELFF
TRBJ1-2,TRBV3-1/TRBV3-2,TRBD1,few,TGTGCCAGCAGCCCTCGACAGGGAACTAACTATGGCTACACCTTC,CASSPRQGTNYGYTF
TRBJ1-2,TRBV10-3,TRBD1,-,TGTGCCATCAGTGAGTACCAGGGGGCGCGTCACTATGGCTACACCTTC,CAISEYQGARHYGYTF
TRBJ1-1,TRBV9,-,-,TGTGCCAGCAGCGTAGCACGGGGTTCCACTGAAGCTTTCTTT,CASSVARGSTEAFF
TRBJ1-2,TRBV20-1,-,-,TGCAGTGCCGGGGACATCCGTGGCTACACCTTC,CSAGDIRGYTF
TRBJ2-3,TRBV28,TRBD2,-,TGTGCCAGCAGTTCCTCGGGACTAGCGGGAGAGTCAGATACGCAGTATTTT,CASSSSGLAGESDTQYF
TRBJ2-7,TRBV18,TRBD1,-,TGTGCCAGCTCACCCGGACAGGGGGCCTACGAGCAGTACTTC,CASSPGQGAYEQYF
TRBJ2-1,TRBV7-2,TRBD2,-,TGTGCCAGCAGCTTAGGGACTAGCGTATACAATGAGCAGTTCTTC,CASSLGTSVYNEQFF
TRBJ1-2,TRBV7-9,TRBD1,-,TGTGCCAGCAGCCCGGGACAGGGGATTGGTGGCTACACCTTC,CASSPGQGIGGYTF
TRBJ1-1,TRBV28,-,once,TGTGCCAGCAGTTACGAGGGTGGTGAATTCACTGAAGCTTTCTTT,CASSYEGGEFTEAFF
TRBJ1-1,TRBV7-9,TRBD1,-,TGTGCCAGCAGACCGGGACAGTATCCTATGAACACTGAAGCTTTCTTT,CASRPGQYPMNTEAFF
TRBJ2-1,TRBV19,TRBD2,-,TGTGCCAGTAGTCCAACTAGCGGGAGTTACAATGAGCAGTTCTTC,CASSPTSGSYNEQFF
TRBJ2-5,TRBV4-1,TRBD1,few,TGCGCCAGCAGCCAAGATACAGGGGAAGAGACCCAGTACTTC,CASSQDTGEETQYF
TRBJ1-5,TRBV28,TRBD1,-,TGTGCCAGCAGTACACCGGACAGGGGTGGGCAGCCCCAGCATTTT,CASSTPDRGGQPQHF
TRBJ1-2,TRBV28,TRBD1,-,TGTGCCAGCAGTTTGACAGGGCTGGTCTATGGCTACACCTTC,CASSLTGLVYGYTF
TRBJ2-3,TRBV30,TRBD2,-,TGTGCCTGGAGTGGAGCGGGGCAAGGAGATACGCAGTATTTT,CAWSGAGQGDTQYF
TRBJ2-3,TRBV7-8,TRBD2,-,TGTGCCAGCAGCTTCCTGAATAGCGGGGGGTTGAACACAGATACGCAGTATTTT,CASSFLNSGGLNTDTQYF
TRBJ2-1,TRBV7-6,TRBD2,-,TGTGCCAGCAGCGCCGGGACTAGCGGGATGGATGAGCAGTTCTTC,CASSAGTSGMDEQFF
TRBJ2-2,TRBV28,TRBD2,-,TGTGCCAGCAGTTCTTCTTCCGGGACTAGCGCCGGGGAGCTGTTTTTT,CASSSSSGTSAGELFF
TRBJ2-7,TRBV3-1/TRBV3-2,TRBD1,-,TGTGCCAGCAGCTGGAGGACAGGAGACCCCTACGAGCAGTACTTC,CASSWRTGDPYEQYF
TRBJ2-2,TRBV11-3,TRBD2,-,TGTGCCAGCAGCTTAGACCTGTGGTCTAGCGGGGGGGCCCGAGGGGAGCTGTTTTTT,CASSLDLWSSGGARGELFF
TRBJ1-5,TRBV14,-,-,TGTGCCAGCAGCCGGCAGGGAAGCAATCAGCCCCAGCATTTT,CASSRQGSNQPQHF
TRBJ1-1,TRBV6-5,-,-,TGTGCCAGCAGTGACTCCGGGAACACTGAAGCTTTCTTT,CASSDSGNTEAFF
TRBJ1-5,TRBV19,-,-,TGTGCCAGTAGCTTGGCTGGCGGTAGCAATCAGCCCCAGCATTTT,CASSLAGGSNQPQHF
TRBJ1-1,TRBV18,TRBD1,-,TGTGCCAGCTCACTCAAACAGGGGGGCGCGGGCACTGAAGCTTTCTTT,CASSLKQGGAGTEAFF
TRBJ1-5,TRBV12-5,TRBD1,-,TGTGCTAGTGGAATTTCGACAGGGCCTCAGCCCCAGCATTTT,CASGISTGPQPQHF
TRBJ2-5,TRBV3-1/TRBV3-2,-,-,TGTGCCAGCAGCCAGACCTCGGGGGTCATGGAGACCCAGTACTTC,CASSQTSGVMETQYF
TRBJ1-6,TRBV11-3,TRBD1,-,TGTGCCAGCAGCTCGTGGACAGGGGACAATTCACCCCTCCACTTT,CASSSWTGDNSPLHF
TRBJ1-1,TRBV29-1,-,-,TGCAGCGTTGAGTACGCGCGGGGTACTGAAGCTTTCTTT,CSVEYARGTEAFF
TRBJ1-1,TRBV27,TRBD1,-,TGTGCCAGCAGTCTGACAGGGTGGATCACTGAAGCTTTCTTT,CASSLTGWITEAFF
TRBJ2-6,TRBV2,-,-,TGTGCCAGCAGCTACAGGGCTGGGGCCAACGTCCTGACTTTC,CASSYRAGANVLTF
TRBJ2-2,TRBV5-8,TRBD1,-,TGTGCCAGCAGCCAAGGGACAGGGGTCATCACCGGGGAGCTGTTTTTT,CASSQGTGVITGELFF
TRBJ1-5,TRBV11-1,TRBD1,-,TGTGCCAGCAGCCCCGACAGGGCTCAGCCCCAGCATTTT,CASSPDRAQPQHF
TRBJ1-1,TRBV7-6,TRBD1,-,TGTGCCAGCAGCCCGCGGGGACAGGGGAACACTGAAGCTTTCTTT,CASSPRGQGNTEAFF
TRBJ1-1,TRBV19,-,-,TGTGCCAGTAGTCCCCACGTTGAGGAAACTGAAGCTTTCTTT,CASSPHVEETEAFF
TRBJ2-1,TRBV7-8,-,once,TGTGCCAGCAGCTTAGTGCCTAGTCTTGAGCAGTTCTTC,CASSLVPSLEQFF
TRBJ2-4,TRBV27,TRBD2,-,TGTGCCAGCAGTTTGGGCCTCCGCGGGAGCATTCAGTACTTC,CASSLGLRGSIQYF
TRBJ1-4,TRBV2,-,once,TGTGCCAGCAGCCGAGGACAGCGGAGTGAAAAACTGTTTTTT,CASSRGQRSEKLFF
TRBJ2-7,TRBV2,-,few,TGTGCCAGCAGTGAGGAAGCCCTAGAAACCTACGAGCAGTACTTC,CASSEEALETYEQYF
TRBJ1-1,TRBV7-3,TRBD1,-,TGTGCCAGCAGCTCAAATAGCAGGGGGCCCACTGAAGCTTTCTTT,CASSSNSRGPTEAFF
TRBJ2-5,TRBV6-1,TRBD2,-,TGTGCCAGCAGTGAGTGGGCGGGAGTCGGGGAGACCCAGTACTTC,CASSEWAGVGETQYF
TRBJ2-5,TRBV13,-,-,TGTGCCAGCAGCTTTAGGCAGCAGGGAGGGGGGGCCCAGTACTTC,CASSFRQQGGGAQYF
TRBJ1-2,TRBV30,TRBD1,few,TGTGCCTGGAGTGTATGGAGGACAGGGGGCTACACCTTC,CAWSVWRTGGYTF
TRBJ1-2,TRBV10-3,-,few,TGTGCCATCAGTCCCCCGGACAGCCGGAACTATGGCTACACCTTC,CAISPPDSRNYGYTF
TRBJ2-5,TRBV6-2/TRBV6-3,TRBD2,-,TGTGCCAGCAGCCAGACTAGCGTGACCCAGTACTTC,CASSQTSVTQYF
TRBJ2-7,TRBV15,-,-,TGTGCCACCAGCCACAGGGTGGGCGAGCAGTACTTC,CATSHRVGEQYF
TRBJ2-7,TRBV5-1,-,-,TGCGCCAGCAGTCGTTCAACTCTCCCGCCCTACGAGCAGTACTTC,CASSRSTLPPYEQYF
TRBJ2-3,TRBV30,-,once,TGTGCCTGGAGTGTAAGTTATCGGACGGGAAGCACAGATACGCAGTATTTT,CAWSVSYRTGSTDTQYF
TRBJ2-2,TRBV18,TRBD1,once,TGTGCCAGCTCATCAAATCCGGGACAGGGCACCGGGGAGCTGTTTTTT,CASSSNPGQGTGELFF
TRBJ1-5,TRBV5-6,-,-,TGTGCCAGCAGCTACCGTCCTCCACGAGGAGTCAATCAGCCCCAGCATTTT,CASSYRPPRGVNQPQHF